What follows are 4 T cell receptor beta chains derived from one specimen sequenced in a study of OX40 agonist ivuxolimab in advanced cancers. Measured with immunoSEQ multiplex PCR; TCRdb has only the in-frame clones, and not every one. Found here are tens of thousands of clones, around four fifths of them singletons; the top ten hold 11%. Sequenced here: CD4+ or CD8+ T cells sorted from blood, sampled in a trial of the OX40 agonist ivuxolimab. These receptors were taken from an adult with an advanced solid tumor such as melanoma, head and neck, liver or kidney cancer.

CDR3 nucleotides: TGTGCCAGCAGCCAAACTAGCGGGAGAGCAGAGACCCAGTACTTC. Its translation is CASSQTSGRAETQYF. The chain employs TRBV14 and TRBJ2-5; the match to TRBD2 covers 11 bases. V lost 2 bases to trimming and J lost 4 bases; unmatched junction nucleotides: 3. CDR3 length: 15 amino acids. From germline, CDR1 is SGHDN and CDR2 FVKESK.

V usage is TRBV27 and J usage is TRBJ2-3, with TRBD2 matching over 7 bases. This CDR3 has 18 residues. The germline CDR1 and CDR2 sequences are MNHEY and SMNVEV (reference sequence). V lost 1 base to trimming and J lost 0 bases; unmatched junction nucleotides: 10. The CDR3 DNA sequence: TGTGCCAGCAGTTTATGGACGGGGGGACCCACTAGCACAGATACGCAGTATTTT. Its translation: CASSLWTGGPTSTDTQYF.

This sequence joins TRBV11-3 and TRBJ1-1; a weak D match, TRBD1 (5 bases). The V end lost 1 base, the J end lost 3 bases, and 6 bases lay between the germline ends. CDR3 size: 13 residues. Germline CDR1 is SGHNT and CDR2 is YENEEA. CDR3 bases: TGTGCCAGCAGCTTAGGGGGGGACACTGAAGCTTTCTTT. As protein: CASSLGGDTEAFF.

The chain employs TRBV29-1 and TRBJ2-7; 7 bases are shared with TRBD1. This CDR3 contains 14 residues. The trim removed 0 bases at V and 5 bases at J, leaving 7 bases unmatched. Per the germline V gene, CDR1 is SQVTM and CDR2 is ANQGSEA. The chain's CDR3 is CSVEDPTGPHEQYF. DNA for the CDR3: TGCAGCGTTGAAGACCCGACAGGGCCCCACGAGCAGTACTTC.